Described below is a single T cell receptor beta chain sequence and its context. There is no known antigen for this receptor. Base quality data are lacking; no much larger clone is found one base away. This record belongs to a study of cytomegalovirus exposure and HLA in healthy donors (dated 2017 in TCRdb). Regarding the research as a whole: An earlier analysis of approximately 640 of the donors reported 250 to 300 Gb of sequence data and 117 million unique TCR beta sequences from some 180 million T cells. Typing coverage varied by locus: roughly 629-630 donors for A, B, C, DRB1 and DQB1; roughly 510 for DQA1; approximately 570 for DPA1; roughly 450 for DPB1. The genetic ancestry cluster associated with self-reported Caucasian donors included 81% of the approximately 410 genotyped donors. Across some 400 genotyped donors of the cohort, an average of approximately 240,000 unique TCR beta nucleotide sequences per donor were sequenced, and 15% to 20% of those sequences were non-productive. An early release that covered some 630 HLA-typed donors contained approximately 300 gigabases of sequencing data and some 87 million unique TCR sequences. Rather than using new phenotypic data, the later analysis identified candidate immune exposures from TCR beta sequences and from how often those sequences occurred across donors. Roughly five DR-DQ haplotypes were treated as single units for association and clustering because of strong linkage in the cohort. To study patterns of TCR occurrence, a later analysis re-analyzed previously published TCR beta repertoires from hundreds of donors and added high-resolution HLA genotyping. All discovery cohort repertoires had been generated on a single sequencing platform. A later genetic analysis took genome-wide SNP genotypes for about 55% of the 666 donors and used that subset as a discovery cohort. Besides the first cohort of approximately 710 subjects, a separate validation cohort made up of 120 different subjects was used. Using immunosequencing, the study profiled T cell repertoires from about 610 subjects and related those repertoires to cytomegalovirus serostatus. HLA typing included class I and class II loci at four-digit resolution. The study aimed to test whether signatures of past pathogen exposure could be identified by cataloging public T cell receptors. High-throughput TCR immunosequencing, statistical association of individual TCRs with disease status, and machine learning were combined to predict cytomegalovirus infection status. An earlier analysis of around 580 of the donors used high-throughput TCR beta sequencing to judge whether each TCR beta V gene segment behaved as functional or pseudogenic. Alongside the repertoire data, information on donor age, sex, ethnicity and CMV serostatus was compiled.

The library was prepared using the immunoSEQ multiplex PCR assay. For the multiplex PCR, a mixture combining 60 forward primers for TCR Vbeta segments and 13 reverse primers for TCR Jbeta segments was used. The CDR3 region of rearranged TCR beta genes was amplified from genomic DNA by a multiplex PCR assay. On the Illumina HiSeq System, the amplified TCR beta libraries were sequenced as 87-base-pair reads. The source study handled its data this way. A later analysis tallied 75 million to 85 million unique TCR beta chains across the 550 to 850 repertoires, and around 12 million of those chains were shared by two or more donors. Raw reads were error-corrected and collapsed into unique sequences with a nearest-neighbor algorithm that merged closely related sequences to remove PCR and sequencing errors. To assign V, D and J gene segments, CDR3 sequences were aligned to IMGT reference sequences. For a sequence to be retained, a match of at least six nucleotides to both a V gene segment and a J gene segment was required. Rearrangements were classified as productive when the CDR3 lacked stop codons and remained in frame with V and J, and all other rearrangements were classified as non-productive. CDR3 was defined according to IMGT convention as the region running from the second conserved V-encoded cysteine to the conserved J-encoded phenylalanine. In an earlier analysis of 550 to 650 of the donors, sequences lacking an unambiguous match to a single V gene segment were excluded. In an earlier analysis of several hundred of the donors, V segments were called functional above 56.7% productive rearrangements and were called segregating when the between-donor standard deviation exceeded 5%. To diagnose cytomegalovirus status from the catalog of TCR beta chain sequences, a statistical classification framework was built. V and J gene assignment, in a later analysis, came from comparing TCR nucleotide sequences with IMGT/GENE-DB human TR gene sequences. In a later analysis, CDR3 sequences and most-parsimonious VDJ recombination scenarios were assigned using the TCRdist pipeline. In a later analysis, each TCR beta chain was defined by its CDR3 amino acid sequence together with its V-gene family, and reads lacking a unique V-gene family were excluded. A later analysis removed several hundred highly shared, low-generation-probability nucleotide sequences to deal with suspected cross-contamination and a sequencing artifact. In a later analysis, a clonal expansion index was calculated for each public chain from normalized within-repertoire ranks of inferred template counts. In a later analysis, generation probabilities were computed with a VDJ recombination model fitted to out-of-frame rearrangements, and the resulting probabilities were checked against IGoR. In a later analysis, hypergeometric tests were used to score TCR-TCR, TCR-HLA and TCR-CMV co-occurrence, with a repertoire-size bias correction applied to TCR pairs. A later analysis estimated false discovery rates by permuting HLA or CMV assignments 20 times. A later analysis grouped co-occurring TCRs with DBSCAN, adding TCRdist sequence similarity when clustering within HLA-allele-positive subsets. For co-occurrence clustering, repertoires with fewer than 30,000 or more than 120,000 public chains were excluded, along with a handful of repertoires with anomalous nucleotide sharing. What TCRdb holds here is the immuneACCESS table cut down to in-frame rearrangements. Part of the clones is not present; checked against another copy, under half of the missing clones reflect an unresolved V gene, and the others are unexplained. That table supplies the V and J calls and clone size; D and trimming were determined from the DNA. The sample has around 170,000 clones on record, more than 75% of them singletons. The top ten clones comprise under 0.9% of the sample.

Broad study findings and their caveats: The 87-base-pair reads could not distinguish some IMGT-functional V segments, including TRBV6-2 and TRBV6-3, so those segments were excluded. Cytomegalovirus status was reported to be diagnosed by the classifier with high specificity and sensitivity in both the original and validation cohorts. Presence/absence analyses assumed roughly uniform sequencing depth across donors, an assumption that may not hold. Because HLA typing was unavailable for some donors at each locus, only the typed subset was used in association tests. According to the authors, the approach could potentially be generalized to other disease states and immunological phenotypes. Compared with the roughly 670-donor mean, donors in an Asian-associated ancestry cluster had fewer N-insertions in productive TCRs, according to a later genetic analysis. The earlier analysis of almost 600 of the donors excluded approximately 15 rarely observed V segments, including chromosome 9 orphons, because counts were too low. Compared with equally common non-associated chains, HLA-associated TCR beta chains in a later analysis were more clonally expanded and had lower generation probabilities. In an earlier analysis of some 640 of the donors, most TCR beta V segments were observed in productive rearrangements about 87% or about 30% of the time, broadly matching IMGT annotations. CMV serostatus was the only immune exposure information available for the cohort. A further reported finding was that TCR beta sequences accurately predicted the HLA-A and HLA-B alleles for most subjects in the first cohort. In a later analysis, over 15,000 TCR beta sequences were associated with specific HLA alleles at a false discovery rate of 0.05. In a later analysis, the rate of TCR association differed among HLA loci, with DRB1 alleles having the most associated TCRs and HLA-C alleles having the fewest. A later analysis found that most CMV-associated TCR beta chains appeared HLA-restricted, with HLA associations seemingly driven largely by CMV exposure. A group of highly shared sequence variants was considered likely to be a technical artifact of the sequencing pipeline. In the study, 150 to 200 TCR beta chains were listed as associated with cytomegalovirus. This cohort had only TCR beta chains sequenced, and the lack of alpha or paired-chain data limited which features could be detected. Linkage disequilibrium might explain the correlated functional status among segregating V segments, but an unknown experimental factor could not be ruled out. Three of the identified cytomegalovirus-associated TCR beta chains were confirmed in vitro to be specific for cytomegalovirus antigens. A later genetic analysis associated a missense DCLRE1C variant with V-gene and J-gene trimming of TCR beta chains, and an independent cohort replicated the association. According to a later analysis, parvovirus B19, influenza, CMV and Epstein-Barr virus appeared linked to several top co-occurrence clusters. While some public TCRs were present in many individuals, most TCR sequences turned up only very rarely across donors. Strong co-occurrence of HLA alleles, especially DR and DQ, made assigning TCR associations to individual alleles difficult.

CDR1 MDHEN and CDR2 SYDVKM are derived from the germline V gene. The CDR3 contains 14 residues, cysteine and phenylalanine counted. The only DNA kept is the CDR3, 42 bases in frame from the first base. Deletion took 4 bases off V and 8 bases off J, with a span of 15 bases between the germline ends. The cohort was made up of 650 to 700 healthy bone marrow donors. Cohort members were all nominally healthy when sampled, although unrecorded immune exposures were likely present. The donor tested CMV seronegative, placing the donor among the roughly 340 seronegative members of the cohort. Every donor gave a peripheral blood sample, and the peripheral blood mononuclear cells from that sample were used for TCR beta sequencing. The Qiagen DNeasy Blood Extraction Kit was used to extract genomic DNA from the blood cell samples.

The specimen was PBMCs. This receptor was taken from a woman younger than 35 in good health and CMV-seronegative. The chain uses TRBV28 and TRBJ1-5; TRBD1 is perhaps the D gene, given 5 matching bases. The CDR3 in this case is CASSSLGATKPQHF. The DNA sequence is TGTGCCAGCAGTTCCTTAGGGGCAACTAAGCCCCAGCATTTT.